The rows below give T cell receptor beta chains drawn from one sample of a study of immune heterogeneity within non-small cell lung tumors. TCRdb recomputed calls from the multiplex PCR reads with MiXCR, one row per CDR3 protein. This table has a few thousand distinct CDR3 sequences, more than 15% appearing once. Sequencing used lung tumor tissue. Source of these receptors: a man aged 40-50 years with non-small cell lung cancer. The CDR3 runs from the conserved cysteine through the conserved F or W. The D gene is left open where the match is weak. Only part of the rows carry a size: once, few, many, or a class if the clone is expanded.

TRBV12-3/TRBV12-4	TRBD1	medium-sized	TRBJ2-2	CASSLFGRGHAGELFF	TGTGCCAGCAGTTTATTTGGCAGGGGGCACGCCGGGGAGCTGTTTTTT
TRBV19	.	medium-sized	TRBJ2-2	CASSSSFGGELFF	TGTGCCAGTAGCAGTAGCTTTGGGGGGGAGCTGTTTTTT
TRBV19	.	medium-sized	TRBJ1-1	CASSSGTEAFF	TGTGCCAGTAGTAGTGGCACTGAAGCTTTCTTT
TRBV2	.	once	TRBJ1-6	CASSENPSSPLHF	TGTGCCAGCAGTGAAAACCCATCATCACCCCTCCACTTT
TRBV28	.	medium-sized	TRBJ2-3	CASSSTFTDTQYF	TGTGCCAGCAGTTCAACCTTCACAGATACGCAGTATTTT
TRBV28	.	medium-sized	TRBJ2-3	CASSFEQGPTTDTQYF	TGTGCCAGCAGTTTCGAACAGGGACCTACCACAGATACGCAGTATTTT
TRBV6-1	TRBD1	medium-sized	TRBJ1-6	CATTGTDIYNSPLHF	TGTGCCACAACCGGGACAGACATCTATAATTCACCCCTCCACTTT
TRBV24-1	.	medium-sized	TRBJ1-2	CATSDLEPGGNYGYTF	TGTGCCACCAGTGATTTGGAGCCGGGGGGTAACTATGGCTACACCTTC
TRBV5-4	TRBD1	few	TRBJ1-2	CASRRDRGNYGYTF	TGTGCCAGCAGACGGGACAGGGGAAACTATGGCTACACCTTC
TRBV5-1	.	medium-sized	TRBJ2-7	CASSLASGGAAYEQYF	TGCGCCAGCAGCTTGGCCTCAGGAGGGGCGGCCTACGAGCAGTACTTC
TRBV18	TRBD1	once	TRBJ1-2	CASSPDRSPNYGYTF	TGTGCCAGCTCACCGGACAGGAGCCCAAACTATGGCTACACCTTC
TRBV19	.	medium-sized	TRBJ1-1	CASSPPQGFMNTEAFF	TGTGCCAGTAGCCCACCTCAGGGCTTTATGAACACTGAAGCTTTCTTT
TRBV28	.	.	TRBJ1-5	CASSTNRETRQPQHF	TGTGCCAGCAGTACCAACAGGGAAACGAGGCAGCCCCAGCATTTT
TRBV7-9	TRBD2	once	TRBJ2-3	CASSGGGGSTDTQYF	TGTGCCAGCAGCGGCGGCGGGGGAAGCACAGATACGCAGTATTTT
TRBV24-1	.	medium-sized	TRBJ2-5	CATSDPRGEGGNNEETQYF	TGTGCCACCAGTGACCCCCGGGGGGAGGGGGGTAATAACGAAGAGACCCAGTACTTC
TRBV7-9	.	many	TRBJ1-1	CATEGTSRTEAFF	TGTGCTACCGAAGGGACGTCGAGGACTGAAGCTTTCTTT
TRBV5-4	TRBD2	.	TRBJ2-1	CASSRSAGSSYNEQFF	TGTGCCAGCAGCCGCTCAGCGGGGAGCTCCTACAATGAGCAGTTCTTC
TRBV7-9	.	.	TRBJ2-5	CASSALLSYQETQYF	TGTGCCAGCAGCGCCCTCCTTTCCTACCAAGAGACCCAGTACTTC
TRBV19	.	many	TRBJ2-1	CASGSRQGGQFF	TGTGCCAGTGGGTCCCGGCAGGGAGGGCAGTTCTTC
TRBV7-9	.	.	TRBJ2-5	CATSTSGLQLETHYF	TGTGCCACCTCAACCAGCGGTTTGCAGCTAGAGACCCATTACTTC
TRBV10-3	TRBD1	medium-sized	TRBJ1-5	CAISEVQGGDQPQHF	TGTGCCATCAGTGAGGTACAGGGGGGGGATCAGCCCCAGCATTTT
TRBV29-1	.	.	TRBJ2-7	CSVDMGTYEQYF	TGCAGCGTCGACATGGGGACCTACGAGCAGTACTTC
TRBV6-1	.	.	TRBJ1-6	CASSEASRLVF	TGTGCCAGCAGTGAAGCGTCGCGTCTGGTCTTT
TRBV5-1	.	medium-sized	TRBJ1-6	CASSLGPLQGSPLHF	TGCGCCAGCAGCTTGGGGCCCCTCCAGGGTTCACCCCTCCACTTT
TRBV2	TRBD2	medium-sized	TRBJ2-3	CASRGYLTGLAGEDTQYF	TGTGCCAGCAGAGGTTATTTGACGGGACTAGCGGGGGAAGATACGCAGTATTTT
TRBV19	TRBD1	medium-sized	TRBJ2-7	CASSDRVGEQYF	TGTGCCAGTAGTGACAGGGTGGGCGAGCAGTACTTC
TRBV12-3/TRBV12-4	.	medium-sized	TRBJ1-1	CASSPNTEAFF	TGTGCCAGCAGCCCTAACACTGAAGCTTTCTTT
TRBV6-2/TRBV6-3	.	many	TRBJ2-1	CASSYNSNNEQFF	TGTGCCAGCAGTTATAACTCCAACAATGAGCAGTTCTTC
TRBV18	.	medium-sized	TRBJ2-1	CASSPGQEQFF	TGTGCCAGCTCACCAGGGCAGGAGCAGTTCTTC
TRBV7-9	TRBD1	medium-sized	TRBJ1-2	CASSPIGGEIYGYTF	TGTGCCAGCAGCCCCATAGGGGGCGAAATCTATGGCTACACCTTC
TRBV3-1	TRBD1	.	TRBJ2-1	CASSWDRGGEQFF	TGTGCCAGCAGCTGGGACAGGGGAGGTGAGCAGTTCTTC
TRBV12-3/TRBV12-4	.	medium-sized	TRBJ1-1	CASSLGSLNTEAFF	TGTGCCAGCAGTCTAGGGAGCTTGAACACTGAAGCTTTCTTT
TRBV13	.	medium-sized	TRBJ1-2	CASSLVLAGHYGYTF	TGTGCCAGCAGCTTAGTTCTGGCGGGGCACTATGGCTACACCTTC
TRBV10-3	.	medium-sized	TRBJ2-3	CAISELYSIRDTQYF	TGTGCCATCAGTGAGTTGTACTCCATCCGAGATACGCAGTATTTT
TRBV7-2	.	few	TRBJ1-1	CASSFTLRTANTEAFF	TGTGCCAGCAGCTTCACCCTCAGGACAGCGAACACTGAAGCTTTCTTT
TRBV3-1	.	few	TRBJ1-2	CASSQVFGYGYTF	TGTGCCAGCAGCCAAGTGTTCGGCTATGGCTACACCTTC
TRBV18	.	medium-sized	TRBJ1-1	CASSPNRGNTEAFF	TGTGCCAGCTCACCCAATAGGGGGAACACTGAAGCTTTCTTT
TRBV4-2	.	medium-sized	TRBJ1-2	CASEGGGYGYTF	TGTGCCAGCGAGGGAGGAGGCTATGGCTACACCTTC
TRBV18	.	.	TRBJ2-1	CASSPPMTSRSYNEQLF	TGTGCCAGCTCACCACCGATGACTAGTCGGTCCTACAATGAGCAGTTATTC
TRBV3-2	.	few	TRBJ2-1	CASSQVSFLLAPFEQFF	TGTGCCAGCAGCCAAGTCTCGTTTCTACTCGCCCCTTTTGAGCAGTTCTTC
TRBV2	.	medium-sized	TRBJ2-3	CAEGVGGDTQYF	TGTGCCGAAGGGGTCGGGGGAGATACGCAGTATTTT
TRBV28	.	medium-sized	TRBJ1-6	CASSQQGRPPLHF	TGTGCCAGCAGCCAACAGGGCCGGCCACCCCTCCACTTT
TRBV19	.	medium-sized	TRBJ1-5	CASSWGREQPQHF	TGTGCCAGTAGTTGGGGTCGGGAGCAGCCCCAGCATTTT
TRBV25-1	.	.	TRBJ1-4	CASIVPGSNEKLFF	TGTGCCAGCATTGTGCCAGGGTCTAATGAAAAACTGTTTTTT
TRBV4-2	.	medium-sized	TRBJ1-1	CASSQDLSGEAFF	TGTGCCAGCAGCCAAGATTTATCGGGAGAAGCTTTCTTT
TRBV27	.	medium-sized	TRBJ1-2	CASSLTGLNYGYTF	TGTGCCAGCAGTTTAACAGGGTTAAACTATGGCTACACCTTC
TRBV20-1	.	medium-sized	TRBJ1-2	CSAGLARGGGTDGYTF	TGCAGTGCCGGACTGGCCAGGGGAGGGGGTACTGACGGCTACACCTTC
TRBV6-6	TRBD1	medium-sized	TRBJ1-6	CASSYTTGDDSPLHF	TGTGCCAGCAGTTACACGACAGGGGATGATTCACCCCTCCACTTT
TRBV9	TRBD1	medium-sized	TRBJ1-1	CASRGQENTEAFF	TGTGCCAGCAGGGGACAGGAGAACACTGAAGCTTTCTTT